Below, 16 T cell receptor beta chains from the same sample are listed, as sequenced in a study of blood T cells in healthy people across ages. PCR was performed a second time for about 7 to 12 cycles using a sample-barcoded 5' primer and a J-beta primer mix. TCRdb ran MiXCR on the 5' RACE reads and lists one entry per CDR3 protein. This sample carries about 1,400,000 distinct CDR3 sequences, around 42% of them seen once, and the ten largest clones take 7.9%. The material sequenced was blood. The origin of the receptors is a young woman in good health.

Worth noting for this clonotype: Germline is not matched at one junction end, which may reflect a read error. The chain recombines TRBV6-5 with TRBJ2-1; TRBD1 matches at 7 bases. This CDR3 has 18 residues. The germline V gene has CDR1 MNHEY and CDR2 SVGAGI. CDR3 sequence: CASSSVRGTASSYTEQFF. The CDR3 DNA follows: TGTGCCAGCAGTTCAGTACGAGGGACAGCCTCATCCTACACTGAGCAGTTCTTC.

With regard to this clonotype: Germline and junction disagree at one end, which may indicate a read error. The chain employs TRBV11-2 and TRBJ1-5; 8 bases are a match to TRBD1. Germline values: CDR1 SGHAT, CDR2 FQNNGV. This CDR3 comprises 15 residues. The CDR3 loop reads CAGSLGQGSNQPQHF. The CDR3 DNA is TGTGCCGGCAGCTTAGGACAGGGAAGCAATCAGCCCCAGCATTTT.

Only a few counts were recorded for this clonotype. J is TRBJ2-7 and V is TRBV6-5, with D unclear. CDR1 MNHEY and CDR2 SVGAGI come from the germline V gene. The CDR3 is 13 residues long. V was pared by 3 bases and J by 3 bases, with 9 bases between. The CDR3 DNA reads TGTGCCAGCAGTTATAGTGGCTTCTACGAGCAGTACTTC. It specifies CASSYSGFYEQYF.

With regard to this clonotype: The junction differs from germline at one of its ends, possibly a read error. V usage is TRBV10-3 and J usage is TRBJ2-1; TRBD2 aligns across 7 bases. Germline V lookup: CDR1 ENHRY, CDR2 SYGVKD. This CDR3 is 15 amino acids long. The CDR3 loop reads CAVSVSGGLNNEQFF. CDR3 in DNA: TGTGCCGTCAGTGTGTCCGGGGGGTTAAATAATGAGCAGTTCTTC.

This clonotype was observed once. The gene calls are TRBV27 and TRBJ2-5; 11 bases line up with TRBD1. With 6 bases clipped from V and 4 bases from J, the junction kept 7 bases outside the gene matches. From germline, CDR1 is MNHEY and CDR2 SMNVEV (reference sequence). The length of the CDR3 is 15 residues. For the CDR3, the DNA is TGTGCCAGCAGCCTGATGGGGACAGGGGGAGAGACCCAGTACTTC. Amino acids: CASSLMGTGGETQYF.

The chain has TRBV21-1 and TRBJ2-7. TRBV21-1 is a known pseudogene. The CDR3 is 12 residues long. The CDR3, as DNA: TGTGCCAGCAGCAAAGTGGGTCATGAGCAGTACTTC. Amino acid sequence: CASSKVGHEQYF.

For this clonotype: Germline and junction disagree at one end, which may indicate a read error. The V and J genes are TRBV3-1 and TRBJ1-1; possible D gene TRBD1, 6 bases. Germline V lookup: CDR1 LGHDT, CDR2 YNNKEL (reference sequence). The CDR3 is 14 amino acids. The CDR3 DNA sequence: TGTGCCAGCAGCTTTAGGACAGTGAACACTGAAGCTTCCTTT. Residues: CASSFRTVNTEASF.

This clonotype has only a few counts. The J gene is TRBJ1-2, the V gene TRBV12-3 or TRBV12-4; 7 bases line up with TRBD1. The junction had 6 bases not matched to a gene; V was cut back by 5 bases and J by 6 bases. The CDR3 has 13 amino acids. DNA of the CDR3: TGTGCCAGCAGTCCAACAGGGGCGAATGGCTACACCTTC. It translates to CASSPTGANGYTF.

CDR3 in amino acids: CASVRATNEKLFF. DNA of the CDR3: TGTGCCAGCGTGAGGGCAACTAATGAAAAACTGTTTTTT. V and J are TRBV2 and TRBJ1-4; D call uncertain. The germline CDR1 and CDR2 sequences are SNHLY and FYNNEI. The CDR3 totals 13 residues. V was trimmed by 8 bases and J by 0 bases, leaving 7 bases between them.

This chain links TRBV5-1 with TRBJ1-4, with 7 bases lining up with TRBD1. CDR1 SGHRS and CDR2 YFSETQ come from the germline V gene. V shed 4 bases, J shed 4 bases, and the junction held 10 bases outside the gene matches. CDR3 length equals 16 residues. CDR3 DNA sequence: TGCGCCAGCAGCCAGAATACAGGGGCCTTTAATGAAAAACTGTTTTTT. Its protein is CASSQNTGAFNEKLFF.

J is TRBJ2-5 and V is TRBV18; 8 bases line up with TRBD1. The CDR3 runs to 16 residues. Trimming removed 3 bases from V and 11 bases from J; junction bases left unmatched: 17. The V gene's germline CDR1 is KGHSH and CDR2 LQKENI. CDR3 sequence: CASSPKLGQALLEQYF. DNA for the CDR3: TGTGCCAGCTCACCTAAACTGGGACAGGCCCTCCTGGAGCAGTACTTC.

This clonotype was seen only a few times. This chain connects TRBV9 to TRBJ2-4; 12 bases agree with TRBD2. The CDR3 is made up of 17 amino acids. Losses at the gene ends were 0 bases for V and 3 bases for J; bases not matched to a gene: 4. Germline CDR1 SGDLS, CDR2 YYNGEE. CDR3 amino acids: CASSVAELAGGKNIQYF. For the CDR3, the DNA is TGTGCCAGCAGCGTAGCTGAACTAGCGGGAGGCAAAAACATTCAGTACTTC.

V usage is TRBV29-1 and J usage is TRBJ2-7; D gene unclear. V lost 0 bases and J lost 7, with 10 bases in between. CDR3 length: 12 amino acids. CDR1 is SQVTM and CDR2 is ANQGSEA in the germline V gene. As DNA, the CDR3 is TGCAGCGTTGAAGATGAGCACAATGAGCAGTACTTC. Translated, it gives CSVEDEHNEQYF.

The chain combines TRBV5-1 with TRBJ1-3, with D hard to call. This CDR3 contains 16 residues. Germline-derived CDR1 and CDR2 are SGHRS and YFSETQ. Trimming took off 4 bases at V and 0 bases at J, with 14 bases between the two ends. CDR3 DNA: TGCGCCAGCAGCGAGGGTAATACAGTCTCTGGAAACACCATATATTTT. Translation gives CASSEGNTVSGNTIYF.

In regard to this clonotype: A read error may produce the germline difference seen at one junction end. The CDR3 coding sequence is TGCAGCGCTGAGGGCGGTGGACACTACAATGAGCGGTTCTTC. Translated, it gives CSAEGGGHYNERFF. The chain links TRBV29-1 to TRBJ2-1; D assignment may be TRBD1 or TRBD2 (5 bases each). The CDR3 is 14 amino acids. The germline CDR1 and CDR2 sequences are SQVTM and ANQGSEA.

The rearrangement links TRBV25-1 to TRBJ2-3, with 9 bases aligning to TRBD1. The CDR3 contains 16 residues. V was pared by 5 bases and J by 4 bases, with 10 bases of the junction left unmatched. From germline, CDR1 is MGHDK and CDR2 SYGVNS. The CDR3 region is CASSKTGTGLPDTQYF. The CDR3, as DNA: TGTGCCAGCAGTAAAACCGGGACAGGGTTACCAGATACGCAGTATTTT.